The 20 T cell receptor beta chains reported below all come from one sample, sequenced in a study of Ad26.COV2.S vaccination and SARS-CoV-2 variants. The treatment was: approximately 18 received Ad26.COV2.S at low or high dose, single or two shots; several received placebo; per-sample allocation not given. Samples analyzed were those drawn on day 63 after the first vaccine or placebo injection. Libraries were prepared by immunoSEQ multiplex PCR; TCRdb keeps only in-frame clonotypes and omits some of them. Here the sample spans some 350,000 clones, 85% being singletons. Material: peripheral blood, obtained in a trial of Ad26.COV2.S vaccine versus placebo. The source is a person between 18 and 65 years old who received the Ad26.COV2.S COVID-19 vaccine or a placebo.

The chain has TRBV18 and TRBJ1-3; 9 bases match TRBD1. CDR1 and CDR2 (germline): KGHSH, LQKENI. The V and J ends lost 3 bases and 3 bases, in that order; junction bases with no gene match: 6. The CDR3 extends over 16 amino acids. CDR3 nucleotides: TGTGCCAGCTCACCGGTTACAGGGGGCGGTGGAAACACCATATATTTT. Protein sequence: CASSPVTGGGGNTIYF.

The gene calls are TRBV7-9 and TRBJ1-4; TRBD1 might be the D (6 bases). Trimming removed 6 bases at V and 10 bases at J, with 18 bases between. The CDR3 runs 14 residues. Germline values: CDR1 SEHNR, CDR2 FQNEAQ (reference sequence). CDR3 bases: TGTGCCAGCAGTCAATTAGGCAAAGGGGGAAAACTGTTTTTT. It specifies CASSQLGKGGKLFF.

CDR3 bases: TGCGCCAGCAGCCAAGATCAGGGATCGAGGGTAGAAGCTTTCTTT. This codes for CASSQDQGSRVEAFF. This rearrangement joins TRBV4-3 to TRBJ1-1, with D maybe TRBD1 (5 bases). V lost 0 bases and J 8 bases, leaving 16 bases between the germline ends. The CDR3 is 15 residues long. The germline CDR1 and CDR2 sequences are LGHNA and YSLEER.

V gene TRBV5-8 combines with J gene TRBJ1-4, with D hard to call. Trimming removed 0 bases from V and 10 bases from J, with 13 bases in between. The length of the CDR3 is 14 residues. Germline CDR1 reads SGHTS; CDR2 reads YDEGEE. CDR3 sequence reads: CASSLGGYAGKLFF. The CDR3 nucleotides read TGTGCCAGCAGCTTGGGCGGTTATGCGGGAAAACTGTTTTTT.

The table lists this clone with a few counts. V is TRBV12-3 or TRBV12-4 and J is TRBJ2-2, with a possible D match to TRBD2 (5 bases). The V gene lost 8 bases and the J gene lost 5 bases, with 12 bases spanning the gap. CDR3 length: 13 amino acids. CDR3 region: CASSLRGTGELFF. The CDR3 nucleotides read TGTGCCAGCTCCCTCCGGGGTACCGGGGAGCTGTTTTTT.

The CDR3 nucleotides are TGTGCCAGCAGTGAATTCGGCGGGTGGGCTTTCTTT. It encodes CASSEFGGWAFF. The gene calls are TRBV25-1 and TRBJ1-1; D remains unclear. This CDR3 has 12 amino acids. CDR1 is MGHDK and CDR2 is SYGVNS in the germline V gene. V gave up 1 base and J gave up 11 bases, with 11 bases separating them.

CDR3 DNA sequence: TGTGCCTGGAGGGGTACTAGACTAACGCAGTATTTT. Amino acids: CAWRGTRLTQYF. The V gene is TRBV30, the J gene TRBJ2-3; a weak D match, TRBD2 (5 bases). V was pared by 3 bases and J by 9 bases, with 13 bases between. CDR3 length: 12 residues. CDR1 GTSNPN and CDR2 SVGIG come from the germline V gene (reference sequence).

This rearrangement joins TRBV4-3 to TRBJ2-7, with 10 bases that match TRBD1. Germline CDR1 is LGHNA and CDR2 is YSLEER. Trimming removed 0 bases from V and 5 bases from J; junction bases left unmatched: 10. There are 17 residues in the CDR3. CDR3 in amino acids: CASSQDAGTGVLHEQYF. CDR3 DNA: TGCGCCAGCAGCCAAGATGCCGGGACAGGGGTTCTCCACGAGCAGTACTTC.

This clone was detected ten times or more. This sequence joins TRBV6-4 and TRBJ2-2; 8 nucleotides match TRBD1. This CDR3 is built from 15 residues. CDR1 MRHNA and CDR2 SNTAGT come from the germline V gene. Losses at the gene ends were 2 bases for V and 1 base for J; bases not matched to a gene: 0. The CDR3 DNA reads TGTGCCAGCAGTGACGGGACAGGGAACACCGGGGAGCTGTTTTTT. Amino acid sequence: CASSDGTGNTGELFF.

This chain uses TRBV5-1 with TRBJ1-1; 7 bases match TRBD1. The CDR3 consists of 16 residues. Germline assignment: CDR1 SGHRS and CDR2 YFSETQ. V shed 1 base, J shed 4 bases, and the junction held 10 bases outside the gene matches. CDR3 sequence (DNA): TGCGCCAGCAGCTTGAGGTCGGCAGGGGGAAGCACTGAAGCTTTCTTT. Its protein product is CASSLRSAGGSTEAFF.

This clone was seen only a few times. The V and J genes are TRBV7-8 and TRBJ1-5, with D possibly TRBD1 on 5 matching bases. The germline V and J ends were trimmed by 2 bases and 7 bases, with 12 bases remaining between them. The CDR3 has 14 residues. The germline V gene encodes CDR1 SGHVS and CDR2 FQNEAQ. DNA of the CDR3: TGTGCCAGCAGCTTATCTGGGGGTGGACAGCCCCAGCATTTT. It specifies CASSLSGGGQPQHF.

CDR3 coding DNA: TGTGCCAGCAGGGCTCCGGGACTCCTGGCCTACGAGCAGTACTTC. Protein product: CASRAPGLLAYEQYF. The rearrangement uses TRBV28 and TRBJ2-7; D is perhaps TRBD2 (6 bases). The CDR3 is made up of 15 amino acids. Germline CDR1 is MDHEN and CDR2 is SYDVKM. V was trimmed by 6 bases and J by 2 bases, leaving 17 bases between them.

The chain combines TRBV6-6 with TRBJ1-4, with D possibly matching TRBD1 (5 bases). This CDR3 is 15 amino acids long. Trimming took off 5 bases at V and 7 bases at J, with 17 bases between the two ends. Germline CDR1 is MNHNY and CDR2 is SVGAGI (reference sequence). Written as DNA, the CDR3 is TGTGCCAGCAGTCCCATCGGGGCCTGGGGTGAAAAACTGTTTTTT. It encodes CASSPIGAWGEKLFF.

V gene TRBV23-1 combines with J gene TRBJ2-7; D unresolved. TRBV23-1 is designated an ORF whose function remains uncertain. This CDR3 is 14 amino acids long. V was trimmed by 4 bases and J by 2 bases, leaving 12 bases between them. CDR3 residues: CASSPWSITYEQYF. CDR3 coding DNA: TGCGCCAGCAGTCCCTGGTCGATAACCTACGAGCAGTACTTC.

The V and J genes are TRBV4-3 and TRBJ1-4; 8 nucleotides agree with TRBD1. Germline CDR1 reads LGHNA; CDR2 reads YSLEER. The CDR3 contains 15 residues. V shed 0 bases and J 5 bases; nucleotides not matched to a gene: 2. CDR3 coding DNA: TGCGCCAGCAGCCAAGAGGACAGGGAGAATGAAAAACTGTTTTTT. This gives the protein CASSQEDRENEKLFF.

The chain has TRBV11-2 and TRBJ1-2; D gene unclear. The germline gives CDR1 SGHAT, CDR2 FQNNGV. CDR3 length: 12 residues. Trimming left V 9 bases short and J 3 bases short, with 11 bases between. DNA of the CDR3: TGTGCCAGTCACAGTGCTGACTATGGCTACACCTTC. Protein product: CASHSADYGYTF.

J is TRBJ1-3 and V is TRBV14, with a possible D match to TRBD1 (6 bases). V dropped 4 bases and J dropped 0 bases, with 10 bases sitting between them. Germline CDR1 reads SGHDN; CDR2 reads FVKESK. The CDR3 loop spans 15 amino acids. CDR3 in DNA: TGTGCCAGCAGCCGACAGGCGAACTCTGGAAACACCATATATTTT. It yields the protein CASSRQANSGNTIYF. The variable domain in full, with the rest retrieved from reference TRBV14 and TRBJ1-3, is EAGVTQFPSHSVIEKGQTVTLRCDPISGHDNLYWYRRVMGKEIKFLLHFVKESKQDESGMPNNRFLAERTGGTYSTLKVQPAELEDSGVYFCASSRQANSGNTIYFGEGSWLTVV.

The chain is built from TRBV18 and TRBJ1-2; possibly TRBD1 for D (6 bases). This CDR3 spans 14 amino acids. The V gene's germline CDR1 is KGHSH and CDR2 LQKENI. The V end was cut by 6 bases, the J end by 2 bases, with 13 bases between. The CDR3 region has the DNA TGTGCCAGCTCGGCGGGACATCGCAACTATGGCTACACCTTC. Protein sequence: CASSAGHRNYGYTF.

The chain carries TRBV15 and TRBJ2-3, with 8 bases identical to TRBD2. The junction had 9 bases not matched to a gene; V was cut back by 0 bases and J by 1 base. Germline loops: CDR1 LNHNV, CDR2 YYDKDF (reference sequence). CDR3 length: 18 amino acids. This CDR3 is CATSRDRPGLVGTDTQYF. In DNA, the CDR3 is TGTGCCACCAGCAGAGATCGCCCGGGACTAGTAGGCACAGATACGCAGTATTTT.

To note about this clone: Additional DNA sequences in this sample encode the identical CDR3. The V gene is TRBV7-2, the J gene TRBJ2-6; tentatively, D is TRBD1 or TRBD2 (5 bases each). This CDR3 is built from 16 residues. V was pared by 1 base and J by 0 bases, with 7 bases between. The V gene's germline CDR1 is SGHTA and CDR2 FQGNSA. CDR3 region: CASSLVGGSGANVLTF. Written as DNA, the CDR3 is TGTGCCAGCAGCTTAGTTGGGGGCTCTGGGGCCAACGTCCTGACTTTC.